The rows below give T cell receptor beta chains drawn from one sample of a study of blood T cell repertoires in COVID-19. The table came from immunoSEQ multiplex PCR; TCRdb's copy has only in-frame clones and leaves some out. The table has around 360,000 clones, approximately 87% seen once. Sequencing input: PBMCs or T cells enriched from blood (not recorded which). Receptors originate from a man between 40 and 49 years old in a cohort exposed to, infected with or recovered from COVID-19 (not recorded which). The CDR3 runs from the conserved cysteine through the conserved F or W.

v_call	j_call	cdr3_aa
TRBV3-1/TRBV3-2	TRBJ1-1	CASSLRGSPEAFF
TRBV2	TRBJ2-2	CASSETFGGELFF
TRBV7-9	TRBJ1-5	CASTPGNNQPQHF
TRBV4-2	TRBJ2-5	CASSQDLSQETQYF
TRBV27	TRBJ2-1	CASSFRDYNEQFF
TRBV20-1	TRBJ2-1	CSASPTSGRWDNEQFF
TRBV5-1	TRBJ2-7	CASSLYGGRAGEQYF
TRBV15	TRBJ1-1	CATSRDSRRSEAFF
TRBV5-1	TRBJ2-7	CASSSNQGAQYF
TRBV9	TRBJ2-3	CASSVDPPGLASTDTQYF
TRBV5-1	TRBJ2-1	CASSLLGQGARTYNEQFF